The sequence of this TCR beta chain was determined in a study of blood T cell repertoires in COVID-19. Study as a whole: Specimens from acute and convalescent COVID-19 originated in the United States, Italy and Spain. T cells, B-cell-depleted T cells, or PBMCs supplied cDNA or gDNA.

In the authors' methods: Using reference gene primer amplification, nucleated cell counts were estimated. Sequenced by immunoSEQ multiplex PCR; TCRdb stores in-frame clones only, minus some. V and J calls and clone size come straight from that table; D and trimming were deduced from the DNA. This sample yields 100,000 or so clones, of which approximately 92% are seen a single time; around 6% belongs to the top ten. The germline CDR1 and CDR2 sequences are MNHEY and SVGAGI. Trimming removed 7 bases at V and 3 bases at J, with 15 bases between. CDR3 size: 14 residues. The sample comprised peripheral blood. The V and J genes are TRBV6-5 and TRBJ1-1, with D possibly matching TRBD1 (5 bases). The sequence was obtained from a woman aged 60-75 years with active COVID-19. The CDR3: CASTDVGVDTEAFF. The CDR3 region has the DNA TGTGCCAGCACCGATGTAGGGGTTGACACTGAAGCTTTCTTT.